The clone carrying this T cell receptor (beta chain) was detected ten times or more. The authors built TCR beta libraries using iRepertoire HTBI primers and Arm-PCR of CDR3 regions. One entry per CDR3 protein results from TCRdb running MiXCR on the multiplex PCR reads. The sample lists about 530,000 distinct CDR3 sequences, about 16% occurring once. The source of the sample is a study of regulatory T cells in long-lasting Graves disease. Time point meaning: newly diagnosed GD, antithyroid drugs for less than 3 months. Scientists built the TCR library using RNA that was extracted from PBMCs. The same specimen was also included in a second study, on T cells in Graves' hyperthyroidism and ophthalmopathy. This second study says: Thyroid ultrasound and orbital computed tomography, with clinical symptoms and serum thyroxine and TRAb, informed diagnoses.

The clonotype was recovered from a middle-aged woman with Graves disease. The sequenced sample was peripheral blood mononuclear cells (PBMCs), obtained at new diagnosis, from a patient treated with antithyroid drugs.

The CDR3 DNA is TGTGCCAGCAGCGTAGAGGCAGCCTATTCCTACGAGCAGTACTTC. Residues: CASSVEAAYSYEQYF. This chain links TRBV9 with TRBJ2-7; D is unclear. The germline CDR1 and CDR2 sequences are SGDLS and YYNGEE. Trimming pared 0 bases from V and 1 base from J, leaving 11 bases between. The CDR3 extends over 15 amino acids.